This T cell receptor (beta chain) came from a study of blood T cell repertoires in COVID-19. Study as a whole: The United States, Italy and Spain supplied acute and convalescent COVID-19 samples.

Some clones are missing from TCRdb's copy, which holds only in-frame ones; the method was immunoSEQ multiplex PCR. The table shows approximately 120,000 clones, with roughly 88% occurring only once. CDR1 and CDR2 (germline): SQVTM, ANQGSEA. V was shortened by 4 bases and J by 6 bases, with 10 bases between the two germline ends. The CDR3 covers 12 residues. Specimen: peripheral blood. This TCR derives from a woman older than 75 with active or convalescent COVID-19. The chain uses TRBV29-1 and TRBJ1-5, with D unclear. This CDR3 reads CSVGGGGQPQHF. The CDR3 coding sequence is TGCAGCGTTGGGGGAGGAGGTCAGCCCCAGCATTTT.